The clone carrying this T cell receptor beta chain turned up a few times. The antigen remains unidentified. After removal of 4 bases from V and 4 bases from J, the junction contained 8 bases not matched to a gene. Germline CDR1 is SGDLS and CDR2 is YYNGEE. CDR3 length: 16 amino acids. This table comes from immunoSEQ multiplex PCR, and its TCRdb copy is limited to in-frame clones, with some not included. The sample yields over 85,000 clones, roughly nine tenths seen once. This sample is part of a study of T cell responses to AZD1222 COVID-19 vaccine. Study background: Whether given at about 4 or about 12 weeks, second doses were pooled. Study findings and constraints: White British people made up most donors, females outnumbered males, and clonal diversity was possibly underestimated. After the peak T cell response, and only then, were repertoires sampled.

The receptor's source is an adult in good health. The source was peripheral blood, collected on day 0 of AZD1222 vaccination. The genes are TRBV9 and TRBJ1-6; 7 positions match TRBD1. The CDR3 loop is CASSPGAGGYNSPLHF. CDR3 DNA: TGTGCCAGCAGCCCTGGGGCAGGGGGTTATAATTCACCCCTCCACTTT.